This T cell receptor (beta chain) is drawn from a study of memory CD4+ T cells and cytomegalovirus serostatus. In germline, CDR1 is SGHTA, CDR2 FQGTGA. V was cut by 6 bases and J by 0 bases, with 8 bases left in between. This CDR3 has 14 residues. Worth noting for this clone: Other DNA sequences in this sample translate to the same CDR3.

The protocol was immunoSEQ multiplex PCR, while the TCRdb copy is restricted to in-frame clones and leaves out a portion. The sample includes 61,000 or so clones, roughly 75% of them seen just once. The sort gate was single viable CD3+CD4+CD8-CD45RO+ cells for memory CD4+ T cells. This chain joins TRBV7-3 and TRBJ2-2; a weak D match, TRBD2 (5 bases). Sequencing was carried out using memory CD4+ T cells from blood. The clonotype originates from an adult in good health and CMV-seronegative. Some clones in this sample may be carry-over from other donors' samples. The CDR3 sequence: CASSLGANTGELFF. CDR3 coding DNA: TGTGCCAGCAGTTTGGGAGCGAACACCGGGGAGCTGTTTTTT. The complete variable domain, with remaining parts taken from reference TRBV7-3 and TRBJ2-2, reads GAGVSQTPSNKVTEKGKYVELRCDPISGHTALYWYRQSLGQGPEFLIYFQGTGAADDSGLPNDRFFAVRPEGSVSTLKIQRTERGDSAVYLCASSLGANTGELFFGEGSRLTVL.